Here is one T cell receptor beta chain with its context. This clonotype came up many times. Which antigen it targets is not known. No clone much larger than this one lies a single base away; base qualities are absent. These data come from a study of identical twins (dated by TCRdb to the mid-2010s). Regarding the complete study: To test whether fetal clonotypes persist, the study used deep sequencing on TCR alpha and beta repertoires from monozygotic twins, unrelated adults of various ages, and cord blood. Replicate twin experiments were performed at different times using different library preparation protocols to rule out contamination. Results the study describes overall, beyond this receptor: Compared with coincidental sharing between unrelated individuals, out-of-frame TCR alpha sequences shared between twins showed an excess of sequences with low generation probability. In monozygotic twins, recombination models systematically underestimated out-of-frame TCR alpha sharing, but the models matched the sharing seen between unrelated individuals. Because the same donors could not be followed over many years, conclusions were based on cross-sectional statistical analysis. In beta out-of-frame sequences, excess twin sharing was weaker, because having fewer shared sequences lowered the signal-to-noise ratio. Fewer insertions were carried by abundant cord blood beta clonotypes, a similar but weaker trend appeared in young adult naive repertoires, and no such trend appeared in memory repertoires. Invariant T cells such as MAIT and iNKT could partly confound zero-insertion analyses, though diverse VJ usage argued against this for most clonotypes.

The junction carries 9 bases between V and J, which are trimmed by 6 bases and 1 base respectively. The CDR3 runs 12 residues from the cysteine to the phenylalanine. Of the read, only the CDR3 DNA is kept; its 36 bases are in frame from base 1. From a lookup of the germline V gene, CDR1 and CDR2 are SQVTM and ANQGSEA. All donors were healthy Caucasians. The twin cohort consisted of three pairs of female monozygotic twins, all aged 18 to 29 years. Positive isolation kits from Invitrogen were used to isolate CD4+ and CD8+ T cell populations. Libraries were built with 5' RACE. These reads were obtained on an Illumina HiSeq 2000. A universal primer binding site was added through template switching, and the final cDNA carried a unique molecular identifier so that TCR cDNA molecules could be counted accurately. Specific primers in the conserved constant-segment region were used to synthesize first-strand cDNA for TCR alpha and beta chains. Each cDNA library was double barcoded, with a SMART-Mk sample barcode plus Illumina barcodes, to control for contamination. TruSeq adapter sequences and Illumina sample barcodes were added in two successive PCR steps. The TCR alpha and beta cDNA libraries were sequenced on the Illumina HiSeq platform using custom primers. As for the original processing: MiGEC processed the raw reads to extract unique molecular identifiers, while MiXCR was used to determine the CDR3 positions. Recombination models were inferred per individual with the repgenHMM and IGoR tools using an EM algorithm. The analysis of shared clonotypes was done with the tcR package in R, with sharing normalized by the product of cloneset sizes. To study raw recombination without the effects of thymic and clonal selection, out-of-frame nonproductive sequences were analyzed. TCRdb itself trimmed the public reads at Q25 with fastp, ran MiXCR and retained productive beta chains. All rows with the same CDR3 protein become a single entry with the most common DNA and genes. The authors' filters were not applied to this entry. Recorded for this sample are 400,000 to 550,000 distinct CDR3 sequences; 13% to 15% of them occurred a single time. The ten largest clonotypes hold approximately 0.9% of the sample.

In addition, the sample was reused for a study of yellow fever vaccine responses in identical twins. The second study, in turn, reports: According to the authors, in identical twins the way T cells responded to vaccination appeared partly convergent and partly personalized. In the study, vaccine-responding T cell clones were precisely tracked in identical twins.

The sequence was obtained from a young woman in good health. The sequencing input was CD4+ T cells sorted from blood. The V and J genes are TRBV29-1 and TRBJ1-1; a tentative D match to TRBD1 spans 6 bases. The CDR3 in this case is CSVVTGNTEAFF. In nucleotides, the sequence is TGCAGCGTGGTGACAGGGAACACTGAAGCTTTCTTT.